The 10 T cell receptor beta chains below all came from one sample that was sequenced in a study of regulatory T cells in long-lasting Graves disease. The time point is: persistent/refractory GD, antithyroid drugs over 5 years with positive TRAb. Extracted RNA from PBMCs served as the source of the TCR library. According to the study, TCR beta libraries were built with iRepertoire HTBI primers and CDR3-region Arm-PCR. TCRdb passed the multiplex PCR reads through MiXCR, listing each CDR3 protein once. Of roughly 490,000 distinct CDR3 sequences detected, under 25% appear once; the ten largest clones hold around 13%. This specimen was peripheral blood mononuclear cells (PBMCs), taken when the disease was refractory, from a patient treated with antithyroid drugs. The receptors were sampled from a female donor with Graves disease.

The chain couples TRBV9 to TRBJ2-2; either TRBD1 or TRBD2 may supply D (5 bases each). CDR1 is SGDLS and CDR2 is YYNGEE in the germline V gene. Between the trimmed V and J ends, which lost 4 bases and 3 bases, there was a span of 13 bases. The CDR3 loop spans 15 amino acids. Here the CDR3 reads CASSPRGGYTGELFF. CDR3 DNA sequence: TGTGCCAGCAGCCCACGTGGGGGATACACCGGGGAGCTGTTTTTT.

This clonotype was seen at least ten times. V and J are TRBV9 and TRBJ2-5; D not certain. Per the germline V gene, CDR1 is SGDLS and CDR2 is YYNGEE. Trimming removed 3 bases at V and 10 bases at J, with 13 bases between. This CDR3 contains 12 residues. CDR3 in amino acids: CASSAAFNVQYF. DNA for the CDR3: TGTGCCAGCAGCGCGGCCTTTAATGTCCAGTACTTC.

This clonotype has at least ten counts. This chain joins TRBV30 and TRBJ1-5; D is unresolved. This CDR3 is 14 amino acids long. CDR1 is GTSNPN and CDR2 is SVGIG in the germline V gene (reference sequence). V lost 2 bases and J 4 bases, leaving 12 bases between the germline ends. The CDR3 DNA reads as TGTGCCTGGAGTACGTCGCTGGGGAATCAGCCCCAGCATTTT. Protein sequence: CAWSTSLGNQPQHF.

Ten or more counts support this clonotype. CDR3 sequence: CASSPTEKDGYTF. CDR3 sequence (DNA): TGTGCCAGTAGTCCGACGGAAAAGGATGGCTACACCTTC. The gene calls are TRBV19 and TRBJ1-2; D is uncertain. V gave up 5 bases and J gave up 6 bases, with 13 bases separating them. Germline V gene lookup returns CDR1 LNHDA and CDR2 SQIVND (reference sequence). This CDR3 comprises 13 residues.

CDR3: CASSQAYLLNTEAFF. CDR3 DNA sequence: TGTGCCAGCAGCCAAGCATACTTACTCAACACTGAAGCTTTCTTT. The V call is TRBV3-1, the J call TRBJ1-1; D gene unclear. The CDR3 extends over 15 amino acids. Trimming removed 1 base from V and 2 bases from J, with 11 bases in between. Germline CDR1 is LGHDT and CDR2 is YNNKEL (reference sequence).

There are many counts of this clonotype. The chain has TRBV6-5 and TRBJ1-5; D may be TRBD1 (5 bases). Germline V gene sequence: CDR1 MNHEY, CDR2 SVGAGI. The CDR3 covers 16 residues. V lost 0 bases and J lost 0, with 9 bases in between. The CDR3 bases are TGTGCCAGCAGTTACTCGACAGCTTCTAGCAATCAGCCCCAGCATTTT. This codes for CASSYSTASSNQPQHF.

This chain links TRBV6-2 or TRBV6-3 with TRBJ2-7; D remains unclear. Germline CDR1 reads MNHEY; CDR2 reads SVGEGT. Trimming pared 0 bases from V and 4 bases from J, leaving 7 bases between. The CDR3 spans 13 residues. CDR3 loop: CASSYSMQYEQYF. Written as DNA, the CDR3 is TGTGCCAGCAGTTACTCGATGCAATACGAGCAGTACTTC.

In this sample, this clonotype turned up once. This chain uses TRBV20-1 with TRBJ2-7, with D hard to call. The CDR3 loop spans 13 amino acids. V shed 4 bases and J shed 4 bases, with 14 bases lying between them. Germline lookup yields CDR1 DFQATT and CDR2 SNEGSKA (reference sequence). The CDR3 is CSAKSGKGYEQYF. In DNA, the CDR3 is TGCAGTGCTAAATCCGGCAAAGGGTACGAGCAGTACTTC.

This rearrangement joins TRBV6-2 or TRBV6-3 to TRBJ1-1; tentatively, D is TRBD1 (5 bases). Germline CDR1 is MNHEY and CDR2 is SVGEGT. The CDR3 runs 14 residues. The germline V and J ends were trimmed by 4 bases and 7 bases, with 16 bases remaining between them. For the CDR3, the DNA is TGTGCCAGCAGTTTCGGGGTGGACACCATTGAAGCTTTCTTT. Translating gives CASSFGVDTIEAFF.

The rearrangement links TRBV5-1 to TRBJ2-2, with D perhaps matching TRBD1 (5 bases). The V end lost 2 bases, the J end lost 3 bases, and 17 bases lay between the germline ends. In germline, CDR1 is SGHRS, CDR2 YFSETQ. This CDR3 has 17 amino acids. CDR3 amino acids: CASSLGTGLPDTGELFF. DNA for the CDR3: TGCGCCAGCAGCTTAGGTACAGGATTACCCGACACCGGGGAGCTGTTTTTT.